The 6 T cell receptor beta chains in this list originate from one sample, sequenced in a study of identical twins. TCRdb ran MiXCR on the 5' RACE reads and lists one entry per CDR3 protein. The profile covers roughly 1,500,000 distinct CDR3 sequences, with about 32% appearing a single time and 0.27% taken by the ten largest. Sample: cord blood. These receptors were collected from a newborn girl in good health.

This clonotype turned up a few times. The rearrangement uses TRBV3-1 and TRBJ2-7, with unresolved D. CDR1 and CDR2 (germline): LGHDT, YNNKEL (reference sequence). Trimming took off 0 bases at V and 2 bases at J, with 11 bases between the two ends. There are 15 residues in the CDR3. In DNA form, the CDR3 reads TGTGCCAGCAGCCAAGAGCCGACCTTAGCCTACGAGCAGTACTTC. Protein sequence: CASSQEPTLAYEQYF.

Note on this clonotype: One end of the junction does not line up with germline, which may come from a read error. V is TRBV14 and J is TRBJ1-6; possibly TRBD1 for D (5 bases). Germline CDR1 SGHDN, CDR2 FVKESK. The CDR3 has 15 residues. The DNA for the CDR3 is TGTGCCCGCAGCTACCAGACGGGACATAATTCACCCCTCCACTTT. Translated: CARSYQTGHNSPLHF.

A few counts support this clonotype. CDR3 DNA: TGTGCCACCAGCAGAGATCGTTTCGGACTAGCGGGATTGGCAGAGACCCAGTACTTC. Its translation is CATSRDRFGLAGLAETQYF. The rearrangement uses TRBV15 and TRBJ2-5; 12 nucleotides line up with TRBD2. V was pared by 0 bases and J by 4 bases, with 12 bases of the junction left unmatched. The CDR3 length is 19 residues. Germline CDR1 is LNHNV and CDR2 is YYDKDF (reference sequence).

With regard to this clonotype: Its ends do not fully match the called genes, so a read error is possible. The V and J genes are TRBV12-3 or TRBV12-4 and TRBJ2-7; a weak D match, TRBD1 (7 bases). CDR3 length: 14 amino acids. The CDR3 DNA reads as TGTGCCAGCAGTTCGCAGGGGGGAGCCTACGAGGAGTACTTC. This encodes CASSSQGGAYEEYF.

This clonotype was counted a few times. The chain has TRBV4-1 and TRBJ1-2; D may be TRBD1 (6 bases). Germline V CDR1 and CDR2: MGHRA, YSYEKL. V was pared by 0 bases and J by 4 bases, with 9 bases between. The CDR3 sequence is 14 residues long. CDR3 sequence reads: CASSQEGTRYGYTF. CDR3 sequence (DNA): TGCGCCAGCAGCCAAGAAGGGACACGCTATGGCTACACCTTC.

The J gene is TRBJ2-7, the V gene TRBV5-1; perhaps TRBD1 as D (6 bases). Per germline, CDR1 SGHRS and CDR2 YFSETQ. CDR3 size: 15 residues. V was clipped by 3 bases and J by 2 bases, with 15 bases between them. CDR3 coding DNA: TGCGCCAGCAGCTCCAACGGACAGCTACCCTACGAGCAGTACTTC. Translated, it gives CASSSNGQLPYEQYF. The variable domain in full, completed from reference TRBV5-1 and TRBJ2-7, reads KAGVTQTPRYLIKTRGQQVTLSCSPISGHRSVSWYQQTPGQGLQFLFEYFSETQRNKGNFPGRFSGRQFSNSRSEMNVSTLELGDSALYLCASSSNGQLPYEQYFGPGTRLTVT.